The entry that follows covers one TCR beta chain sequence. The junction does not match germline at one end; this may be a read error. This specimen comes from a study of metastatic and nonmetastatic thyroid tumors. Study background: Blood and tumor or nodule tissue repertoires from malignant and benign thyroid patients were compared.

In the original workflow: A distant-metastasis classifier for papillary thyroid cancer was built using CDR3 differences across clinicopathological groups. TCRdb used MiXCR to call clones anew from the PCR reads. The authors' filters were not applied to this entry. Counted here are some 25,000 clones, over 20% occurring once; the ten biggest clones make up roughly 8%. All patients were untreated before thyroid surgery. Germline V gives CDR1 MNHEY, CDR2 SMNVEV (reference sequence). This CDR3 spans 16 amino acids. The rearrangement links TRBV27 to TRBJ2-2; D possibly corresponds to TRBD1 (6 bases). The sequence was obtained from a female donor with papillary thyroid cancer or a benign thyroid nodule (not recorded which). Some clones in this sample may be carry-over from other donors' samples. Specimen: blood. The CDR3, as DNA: TGTGCCAGCAGTTTATCTGAAAGGGGGAACACAGGGGAGCTGTTTTTT. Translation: CASSLSERGNTGELFF.